There are a few counts of the clone carrying this T cell receptor (beta chain). What it binds is not known. The source of the sample is a study of response to subunit inactivated influenza vaccine. Study-level findings and limits: Few additional T cells are recruited per seasonal influenza vaccination, authors suggested.

CDR1 and CDR2 from the germline V gene are SNHLY and FYNNEI. There are 10 residues in the CDR3. Trimming pared 8 bases from V and 7 bases from J, leaving 8 bases between. TCRdb ran MiXCR on the RT-PCR reads and lists one entry per CDR3 protein. The sample yields 530,000 or so distinct CDR3 sequences, roughly 25% seen once. The chain is built from TRBV2 and TRBJ2-5, with no clear D. Sequenced here: CD4+ T cells sorted from PBMCs, sampled 5 to 6 days after vaccination. The TCR was taken from a man in his forties or fifties who received an inactivated influenza vaccine. CDR3 sequence: CASGTGTQYF. The CDR3 DNA reads TGTGCCAGCGGTACCGGGACCCAGTACTTC.